This T cell receptor (beta chain) was captured in a study of cytomegalovirus exposure and HLA in healthy donors (dated by TCRdb to about 2017). About the investigation overall: According to an earlier analysis of 550 to 700 of the donors, about 190 million T cells yielded over 100 million unique TCR beta sequences and 276 Gb of sequence data. Four or five DR-DQ haplotypes were handled as single units for association and clustering because linkage in the cohort was strong. Rather than using new phenotypic data, the later analysis identified candidate immune exposures from TCR beta sequences and from how often those sequences occurred across donors. All discovery cohort repertoires had been generated using a single sequencing platform. Class I and class II HLA loci were covered by the typing at four-digit resolution. An earlier analysis of about 620 of the donors applied high-throughput TCR beta sequencing to assess whether each TCR beta V gene segment acted as functional or pseudogenic. Of the 398 genotyped donors, 81% fell in the genetic ancestry cluster associated with self-reported Caucasian donors. Donor age, sex, ethnicity and CMV serostatus were collected together with the repertoire data. The study profiled the T cell repertoires of 500 to 800 subjects by immunosequencing and related them to cytomegalovirus serostatus. Along with the 666-subject first cohort, a separate validation cohort of 120 different subjects was used. Among around 400 genotyped donors of the cohort, an average of around 250,000 unique TCR beta nucleotide sequences was sequenced per donor, of which about 19% were non-productive. To predict cytomegalovirus infection status, the study combined high-throughput TCR immunosequencing, statistical association of individual TCRs with disease status, and machine learning. In a later analysis, previously published TCR beta repertoires from roughly 710 donors were re-analyzed and high-resolution HLA genotyping was added so that TCR occurrence patterns could be studied. Genome-wide SNP genotypes for about 60% of the 666 donors were used in a later genetic analysis, which treated that subset as a discovery cohort. The number of typed donors differed by locus: about 620-640 for A, B, C, DRB1 and DQB1; 522 for DQA1; roughly 600 for DPA1; and roughly 450 for DPB1. The aim of the study was to test whether cataloging public T cell receptors could identify signatures of past pathogen exposure. An early release covering some 640 HLA-typed donors comprised 250 to 350 gigabases of sequencing data and roughly 86 million unique TCR sequences. What the work shows at the level of the full study, not this receptor alone: Several of the top co-occurrence clusters appeared to be linked to parvovirus B19, influenza, CMV and Epstein-Barr virus, according to a later analysis. Linkage disequilibrium might explain the correlated functional status among segregating V segments, but an unknown experimental factor could not be ruled out. V-gene and J-gene trimming of TCR beta chains was associated with a missense DCLRE1C variant in a later genetic analysis, and the association was replicated in an independent cohort. Compared with the roughly 670-donor mean, donors in an Asian-associated ancestry cluster had fewer N-insertions in productive TCRs, according to a later genetic analysis. Strong co-occurrence of HLA alleles, especially DR and DQ, made assigning TCR associations to individual alleles difficult. According to the authors, the approach could potentially be generalized to other disease states and immunological phenotypes. Compared with equally common non-associated chains, HLA-associated TCR beta chains in a later analysis were more clonally expanded and had lower generation probabilities. Some IMGT-functional V segments, including TRBV6-2 and TRBV6-3, could not be told apart with the 87-base-pair reads, so those segments were excluded. Because counts were too low, roughly 18 rarely observed V segments, including chromosome 9 orphons, were left out of the earlier analysis of 587 of the donors. Broadly in line with IMGT annotations, most TCR beta V segments showed up in productive rearrangements about 90% or about 30% of the time in an earlier analysis of around 550 of the donors. In a later analysis, some 17,000 TCR beta sequences were associated with specific HLA alleles at a false discovery rate of 0.05. In a later analysis, most CMV-associated TCR beta chains were found to appear HLA-restricted, with HLA associations seemingly driven largely by CMV exposure. In a later analysis, TCR association rates were found to vary across HLA loci, with the most associated TCRs seen for DRB1 alleles and the fewest for HLA-C alleles. In the study, some 160 TCR beta chains were listed as associated with cytomegalovirus. This cohort had only TCR beta chains sequenced, and the lack of alpha or paired-chain data limited which features could be detected. The classifier was reported to diagnose cytomegalovirus status with high specificity and sensitivity in both the original cohort and the validation cohort. The only immune exposure information available for the cohort was CMV serostatus. A further reported finding was that TCR beta sequences accurately predicted the HLA-A and HLA-B alleles for most subjects in the first cohort. Presence/absence analyses assumed roughly uniform sequencing depth across donors, an assumption that may not hold. A cluster of highly shared sequence variants was judged likely to be a technical artifact of the sequencing pipeline. Because HLA typing was missing for some donors at each locus, association tests included only the typed subset. Most TCR sequences were observed very rarely across donors, whereas some public TCRs were present in many individuals. In vitro tests confirmed that a few of the cytomegalovirus-associated TCR beta chains recognize cytomegalovirus antigens.

CDR1 and CDR2, looked up from the germline V gene, are KGHSH and LQKENI. V and J lose 3 bases and 2 bases, and a span of 17 bases separates them. The CDR3 runs 16 residues from the cysteine to the phenylalanine. The DNA shown is the 48-base CDR3, in frame from base 1. Regarding this clone: Its antigen target is currently unknown. Per-base qualities were not stored, and no clone one base away is much larger.

Preparation of the library involved the immunoSEQ multiplex PCR assay. For the multiplex PCR, a mixture combining 60 forward primers for TCR Vbeta segments and 13 reverse primers for TCR Jbeta segments was used. The CDR3 region of rearranged TCR beta genes was amplified from genomic DNA with a multiplex PCR assay. Amplified TCR beta libraries were sequenced as 87-base-pair reads on the Illumina HiSeq System. The study's own analysis went as follows. Across the 500 to 750 repertoires, a later analysis counted 80 million or so unique TCR beta chains, some 11 million of which were shared by at least two donors. To remove PCR and sequencing errors, raw reads were error-corrected and collapsed into unique sequences using a nearest-neighbor algorithm that merged closely related sequences. To assign V, D and J gene segments, CDR3 sequences were aligned to IMGT reference sequences. For a sequence to be retained, a match of at least six nucleotides to both a V gene segment and a J gene segment was required. Rearrangements were called productive when the CDR3 lacked stop codons and stayed in frame with V and J; all others were non-productive. Following IMGT convention, CDR3 was defined as the stretch from the second conserved V-encoded cysteine up to the conserved J-encoded phenylalanine. Sequences without an unambiguous match to a single V gene segment were excluded from the earlier analysis of approximately 600 of the donors. In an earlier analysis of approximately 500 of the donors, a V segment was called functional when productive rearrangements were above 56.7%, and segregating when the standard deviation between donors exceeded 5%. A statistical classification framework was built for diagnosing cytomegalovirus status from the catalog of TCR beta chain sequences. V and J gene assignment, in a later analysis, came from comparing TCR nucleotide sequences with IMGT/GENE-DB human TR gene sequences. A later analysis assigned CDR3 sequences and most-parsimonious VDJ recombination scenarios with the TCRdist pipeline. In a later analysis, each TCR beta chain was defined by its CDR3 amino acid sequence together with its V-gene family, and reads without a unique V-gene family were excluded. A later analysis removed 500 to 600 highly shared, low-generation-probability nucleotide sequences to deal with suspected cross-contamination and a sequencing artifact. A later analysis calculated a clonal expansion index for each public chain from normalized within-repertoire ranks of inferred template counts. In a later analysis, generation probabilities were computed with a VDJ recombination model fitted to out-of-frame rearrangements, and the resulting probabilities were checked against IGoR. Hypergeometric tests were used in a later analysis to score TCR-TCR, TCR-HLA and TCR-CMV co-occurrence, with a repertoire-size bias correction applied to the TCR pairs. To estimate false discovery rates, a later analysis permuted the HLA or CMV assignments 20 times. In a later analysis, co-occurring TCRs were grouped with DBSCAN, and TCRdist sequence similarity was added when clustering was performed within HLA-allele-positive subsets. Repertoires with fewer than 30,000 or more than 120,000 public chains were left out of co-occurrence clustering, as were four to six repertoires with anomalous nucleotide sharing. As stored in TCRdb, this immuneACCESS dataset retains in-frame rearrangements with V and J assigned. A fraction of the clones does not appear; measured against another copy, unresolved V genes explain less than half of the discrepancy, and the remainder lacks a known reason. The D gene and trimming were derived from the DNA, and the V and J assignments and clone size from that table. Across this sample there are 170,000 or so clones, with 86% seen only once. Roughly 1.8% of the sample goes to the ten largest clones.

In total, around 600 healthy bone marrow donors made up the cohort. All cohort members were sampled while nominally healthy, although unrecorded immune exposures were likely present. The donor tested CMV seronegative, placing the donor among the roughly 340 seronegative members of the cohort. A peripheral blood sample was collected from each donor, and TCR beta sequencing was performed on peripheral blood mononuclear cells. The Qiagen DNeasy Blood Extraction Kit was used to extract genomic DNA from the blood cell samples. This receptor was identified in a woman between 18 and 29 years old in good health and CMV-seronegative. Material for sequencing was PBMCs. This chain is built from TRBV18 and TRBJ2-7; matching of 5 bases hints at TRBD2 as the D gene. The CDR3 protein is CASSPLSGKLTYEQYF. The DNA sequence is given as TGTGCCAGCTCACCCTTATCGGGAAAACTCACCTACGAGCAGTACTTC.